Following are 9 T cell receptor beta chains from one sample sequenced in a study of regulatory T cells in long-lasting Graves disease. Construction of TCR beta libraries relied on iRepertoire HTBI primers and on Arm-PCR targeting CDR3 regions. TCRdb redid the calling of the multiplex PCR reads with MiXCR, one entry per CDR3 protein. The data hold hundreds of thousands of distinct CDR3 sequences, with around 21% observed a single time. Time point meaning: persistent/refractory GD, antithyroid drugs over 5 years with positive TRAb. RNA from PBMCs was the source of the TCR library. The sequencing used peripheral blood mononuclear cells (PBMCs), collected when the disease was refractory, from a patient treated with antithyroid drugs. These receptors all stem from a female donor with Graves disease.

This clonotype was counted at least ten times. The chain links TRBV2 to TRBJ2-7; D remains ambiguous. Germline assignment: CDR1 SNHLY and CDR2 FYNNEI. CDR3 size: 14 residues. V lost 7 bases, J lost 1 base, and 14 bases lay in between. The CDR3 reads CASKADTTSYEQYF. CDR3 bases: TGTGCCAGCAAAGCCGACACTACGTCCTACGAGCAGTACTTC.

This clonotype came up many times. The CDR3, as DNA: TGTGCCAGCAGTTTTGGGGTGGCCCAGCATTTT. Translating gives CASSFGVAQHF. The V and J genes are TRBV28 and TRBJ1-5; D is uncertain. Trimming removed 3 bases at V and 11 bases at J, with 8 bases between. CDR1 is MDHEN, CDR2 SYDVKM, per germline. This CDR3 contains 11 residues.

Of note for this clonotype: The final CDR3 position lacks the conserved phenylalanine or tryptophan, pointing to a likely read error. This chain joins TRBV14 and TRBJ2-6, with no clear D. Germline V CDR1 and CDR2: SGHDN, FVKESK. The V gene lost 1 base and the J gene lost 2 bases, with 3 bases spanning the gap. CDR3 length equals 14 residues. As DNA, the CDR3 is TGTGCCAGCAGCCAAGTTCCTGGGGCCAACGTCCTGACTTCC. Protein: CASSQVPGANVLTS.

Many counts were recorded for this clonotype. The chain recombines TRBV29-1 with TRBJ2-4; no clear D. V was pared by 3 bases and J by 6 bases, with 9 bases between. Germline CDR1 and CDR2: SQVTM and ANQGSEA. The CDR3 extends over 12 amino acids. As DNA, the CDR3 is TGCAGCGTTGACGCTCCGGGAAACATTCAGTACTTC. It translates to CSVDAPGNIQYF.

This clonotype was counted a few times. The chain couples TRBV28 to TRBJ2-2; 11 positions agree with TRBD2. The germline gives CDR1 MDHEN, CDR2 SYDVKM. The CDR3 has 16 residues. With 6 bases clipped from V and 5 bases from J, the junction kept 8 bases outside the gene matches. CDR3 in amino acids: CASRAALAGGTGELFF. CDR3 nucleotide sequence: TGTGCCAGCAGGGCGGCGCTAGCGGGAGGAACCGGGGAGCTGTTTTTT.

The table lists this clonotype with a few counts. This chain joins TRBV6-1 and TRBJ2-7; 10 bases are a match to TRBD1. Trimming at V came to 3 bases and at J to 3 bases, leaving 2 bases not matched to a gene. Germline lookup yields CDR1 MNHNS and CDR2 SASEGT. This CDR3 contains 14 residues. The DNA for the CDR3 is TGTGCCAGCAGTGAGACAGGGGGCATCTACGAGCAGTACTTC. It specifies CASSETGGIYEQYF.

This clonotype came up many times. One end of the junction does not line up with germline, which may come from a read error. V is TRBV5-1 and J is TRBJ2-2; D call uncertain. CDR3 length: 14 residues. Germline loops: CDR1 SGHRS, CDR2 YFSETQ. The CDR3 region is CASSRDANTGELFF. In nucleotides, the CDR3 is TGTGCCAGCAGCCGAGACGCGAACACCGGGGAGCTGTTTTTT. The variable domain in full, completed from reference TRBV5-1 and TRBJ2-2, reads KAGVTQTPRYLIKTRGQQVTLSCSPISGHRSVSWYQQTPGQGLQFLFEYFSETQRNKGNFPGRFSGRQFSNSRSEMNVSTLELGDSALYLCASSRDANTGELFFGEGSRLTVL.

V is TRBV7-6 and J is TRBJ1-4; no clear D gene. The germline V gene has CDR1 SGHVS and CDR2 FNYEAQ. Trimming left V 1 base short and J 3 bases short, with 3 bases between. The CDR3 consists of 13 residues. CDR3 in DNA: TGTGCCAGCAGCTTAGTGGCTAATGAAAAACTGTTTTTT. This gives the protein CASSLVANEKLFF.

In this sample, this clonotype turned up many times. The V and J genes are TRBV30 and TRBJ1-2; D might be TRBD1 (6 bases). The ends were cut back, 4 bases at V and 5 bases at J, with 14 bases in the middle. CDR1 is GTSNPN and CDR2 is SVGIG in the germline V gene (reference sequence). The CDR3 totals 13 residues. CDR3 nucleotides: TGTGCCTGGACCCGAGGGGGTGTATATGGCTACACCTTC. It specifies CAWTRGGVYGYTF.